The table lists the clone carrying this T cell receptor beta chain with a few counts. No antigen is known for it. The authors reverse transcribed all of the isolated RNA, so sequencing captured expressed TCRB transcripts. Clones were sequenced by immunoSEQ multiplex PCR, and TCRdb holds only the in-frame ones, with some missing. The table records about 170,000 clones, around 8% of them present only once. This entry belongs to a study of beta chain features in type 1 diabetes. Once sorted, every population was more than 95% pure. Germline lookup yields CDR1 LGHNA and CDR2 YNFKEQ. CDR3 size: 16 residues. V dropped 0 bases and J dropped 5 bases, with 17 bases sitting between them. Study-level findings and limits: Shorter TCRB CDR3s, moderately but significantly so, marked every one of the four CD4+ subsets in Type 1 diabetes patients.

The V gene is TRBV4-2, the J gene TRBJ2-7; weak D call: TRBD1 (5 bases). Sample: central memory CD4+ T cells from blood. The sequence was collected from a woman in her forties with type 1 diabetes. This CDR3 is CASSQDTRTTIDEQYF. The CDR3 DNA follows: TGTGCCAGCAGCCAAGATACTCGGACAACGATAGACGAGCAGTACTTC.